This T cell receptor beta chain was profiled in a study of T cells after posttransplantation cyclophosphamide. Notes on the study in general: Later blood repertoires were often dominated by clones from the donor CD8+ memory compartment. Tissue-infiltrating T cells from skin or gut overlapped little with blood T cells.

This table comes from immunoSEQ multiplex PCR, and its TCRdb copy is limited to in-frame clones, with some not included. The sample consists of 28,000 or so clones, approximately 90% of them appearing once. The CDR3 sequence is 15 residues long. V was clipped by 5 bases and J by 3 bases; unmatched bases: 7. CDR1 and CDR2 (germline): SEHNR, FQNEAQ (reference sequence). Peripheral blood was collected from the related graft donor on the marrow donation day. Note on this clone: Its cognate antigen is unknown.

Sequenced input: PBMCs. The chain employs TRBV7-9 and TRBJ2-3, with 8 positions matching TRBD2. The source of this sequence is a man between 45 and 60 years old. CDR3: CASSVGGGNTDTQYF. The CDR3, as DNA: TGTGCCAGCAGCGTAGGCGGGGGGAATACAGATACGCAGTATTTT.